This T cell receptor (beta chain) was identified in a study of blood T cells in healthy people across ages. Study-level results: The percentage of naive T cells correlated strongly with TCR beta diversity. The recorded TCR beta diversity per million T cells decreased in a roughly linear manner with age.

A second PCR, run for roughly 7 to 11 cycles, used a sample-barcoded 5' primer plus a J-beta primer mix. TCRdb processed the 5' RACE reads anew with MiXCR; each CDR3 protein has one entry. The table shows around 990,000 distinct CDR3 sequences, with about 25% occurring only once. The ends were cut back, 0 bases at V and 1 base at J, with 5 bases in the middle. Germline V gene lookup returns CDR1 SGHRS and CDR2 YFSETQ. CDR3 size: 14 residues. This clonotype has ten or more counts. Its antigen is unknown. These same data were also listed under a study on T cells of mothers and their children.

This chain connects TRBV5-1 to TRBJ1-3, with TRBD1 as a possible D gene (5 bases). The source of this sequence is a girl aged 2 to 10 in good health. The sequenced sample was blood. The CDR3 sequence: CASSLGQSGNTIYF. The CDR3, as DNA: TGCGCCAGCAGCTTGGGACAGTCTGGAAACACCATATATTTT.